A selection of T cell receptor beta chains follows, all from one sample in a study of T cells in Graves' hyperthyroidism and ophthalmopathy. TCRdb re-called the multiplex PCR reads with MiXCR, one entry per CDR3 protein. In the table there are 210,000 or so distinct CDR3 sequences, under 20% of which are singletons. What was sequenced was blood. These receptors all come from a man in his forties or fifties with Graves' hyperthyroidism. Each CDR3 is given with its conserved first and last residue. The order of the fields is clone size, J gene, D gene, V gene, CDR3 DNA, CDR3 protein. D genes are given only for firm matches. Expanded clones are given a class, and other clones once, few, many or no size at all.

>-|TRBJ2-3|TRBD2|TRBV7-2
TGTGCCAGCAGCTTAGAGTGGGGACTAGCGGGGGGGATGGTAGGTCCAGATACGCAGTATTTT
CASSLEWGLAGGMVGPDTQYF
>-|TRBJ2-5|TRBD2|TRBV5-4
TGTGCCAGCAGCGGCGGGGGCGGGAGGGCTGAGACCCAGTACTTC
CASSGGGGRAETQYF
>many|TRBJ2-1|-|TRBV6-1
TGTGCCAGCAGTGTAACGGGAACCTACAATGAGCAGTTCTTC
CASSVTGTYNEQFF
>many|TRBJ1-1|-|TRBV18
TGTGCCAGCTCACCAATGAATTGGGGGGTAGCTTTCTTT
CASSPMNWGVAFF
>-|TRBJ1-2|-|TRBV7-9
TGTGCCAGCAGCAAGGACGTGAGCACCTATGGCTACACCTTC
CASSKDVSTYGYTF
>-|TRBJ2-2|TRBD2|TRBV20-1
TGCAGTGCGGCGGGAGGAGGGACCGGGGAGCTGTTTTTT
CSAAGGGTGELFF
>many|TRBJ2-2|TRBD2|TRBV3-1
TGTGCCAGCAGCCCTTGGACTAGCGGCACCGGGGAGCTGTTTTTT
CASSPWTSGTGELFF
>-|TRBJ2-3|-|TRBV20-1
TGCAGTGCTGACCACTCAGGGAGGGATACGCAGTATTTT
CSADHSGRDTQYF
>many|TRBJ1-5|-|TRBV15
TGTGCCACCAGCAGAGATAATCAGCCCCAGCATTTT
CATSRDNQPQHF
>many|TRBJ2-3|TRBD2|TRBV5-1
TGCGCCAGCAGCTTCCCAACGACTAGCGGGAGTACCACAGATACGCAGTATTTT
CASSFPTTSGSTTDTQYF
>-|TRBJ1-1|-|TRBV27
TGTGCCAGCAGTTTACAGAGAGGGACTGAAGCTTTCTTT
CASSLQRGTEAFF
>once|TRBJ2-5|TRBD2|TRBV7-9
TGTGCCAGCAGCCCACATCGACTAGCGGGTCAAGAGACCCAGTACTTC
CASSPHRLAGQETQYF
>-|TRBJ1-1|-|TRBV29-1
TGCAGCGTTGGAGGGTATACTGAAGCTTTCTTT
CSVGGYTEAFF
>few|TRBJ2-3|-|TRBV29-1
TGCAGCGTTGACGGAGGGGCTGGGAGCACAGATACGCAGTATTTT
CSVDGGAGSTDTQYF
>-|TRBJ2-7|TRBD2|TRBV12-3/TRBV12-4
TGTGCCAGCAACGACGGGGGGGACTCCTACGAGCAGTACTTC
CASNDGGDSYEQYF
>few|TRBJ2-1|TRBD2|TRBV28
TGTGCCACAGCCTATGGGACTAGCGGGAGCTCCTACAATGAGCAGTTCTTC
CATAYGTSGSSYNEQFF
>few|TRBJ1-5|-|TRBV19
TGTGCCAGTGGTTATCAGCCCCAGCATTTT
CASGYQPQHF
>many|TRBJ2-7|-|TRBV20-1
TGCAGTGCTAGAACTCGCACAGAACGAACTCTCTCCTACGAGCAGTACTTC
CSARTRTERTLSYEQYF
>few|TRBJ2-2|-|TRBV12-5
TGTGCTAGTGGTTTGCCGTTCCCCGGGGAGCTGTTTTTT
CASGLPFPGELFF
>-|TRBJ2-5|-|TRBV12-3/TRBV12-4
TGTGCCAGCACCTATATTCAGGAGACTGAAGAGACCCAGTACTTC
CASTYIQETEETQYF
>many|TRBJ2-5|TRBD2|TRBV7-2
TGTGCCAGCAGCTTAGGGGGACTAGCGGGAGGCTTCCAAGAGACCCAGTACTTC
CASSLGGLAGGFQETQYF
>many|TRBJ2-7|-|TRBV7-8
TGTGCCAGCAGCCTATCTCTTTTTACGGGGGCCTCCGAGCAGTACTTC
CASSLSLFTGASEQYF
>many|TRBJ2-3|TRBD2|TRBV7-2
TGTGCCAGCAGCTTAGTCACGGGAGGGCCGCAAGATACGCAGTATTTT
CASSLVTGGPQDTQYF
>-|TRBJ1-1|-|TRBV28
TGTGCCAGCAATTCCGGAGGGAACGCTGAGGCTTTCTTT
CASNSGGNAEAFF
>many|TRBJ2-7|-|TRBV6-1
TGTGCCAGCAGTGAAGGAAACTACAGGGTCCAGGAGCAGTACTTC
CASSEGNYRVQEQYF
>-|TRBJ2-3|-|TRBV11-3
TGTGCCAGCAGCTTATATGCAGTCAGCACAGATACGCAGTATTTT
CASSLYAVSTDTQYF
>many|TRBJ1-5|TRBD1|TRBV20-1
TGCAGTGCTAGAGATCGGACAGGGAAACAGCCCCAGCATTTT
CSARDRTGKQPQHF
>-|TRBJ1-1|TRBD1|TRBV20-1
TGCAGTGCTCAAGACGGGACAGCAACTCAGGCTTTCTTT
CSAQDGTATQAFF
>few|TRBJ2-1|-|TRBV28
TGTGCCAGCAGCAGAGGGGGTGGGGGCTCCTACAATGAGCAGTTCTTC
CASSRGGGGSYNEQFF
>many|TRBJ2-1|TRBD2|TRBV20-1
TGCAGTGCGCGGACTAGCGGGAGTGGGCAGTTCTTC
CSARTSGSGQFF
>few|TRBJ1-2|-|TRBV2
TGTGCCACCAGCAGTGATTCTTACTATGGCTACACCTTC
CATSSDSYYGYTF
>many|TRBJ1-5|-|TRBV24-1
TGTGCCACCAGTGACCGGGGAAATCAGCCCCAGCATTTT
CATSDRGNQPQHF
>few|TRBJ2-5|TRBD2|TRBV20-1
TGCAGTGCTAGAGTCCGGGGACCAGCGGGAGTTCGGACCCAGTACTTC
CSARVRGPAGVRTQYF
>many|TRBJ2-1|-|TRBV9
TGTGCCAGCAGCACACACTCAGGGAGCTCCTACAATGAGCAGTTCTTC
CASSTHSGSSYNEQFF
>few|TRBJ2-3|TRBD2|TRBV9
TGTGCCAGCAGCGTAGATAGCGGGAGGGCCACAGATACGCAGTATTTT
CASSVDSGRATDTQYF
>-|TRBJ2-4|TRBD1|TRBV6-1
TGTGCCAGCAGCCTGACAGGGGGAACCAAAAACATTCAGTACTTC
CASSLTGGTKNIQYF
>many|TRBJ1-5|-|TRBV2
TGTGCCAGCAGTGCGGACGGTAGCAATCAGCCCCAGCATTTT
CASSADGSNQPQHF
>many|TRBJ2-7|-|TRBV7-9
TGTGCCAGCAGCTTGGGTCGATTCGGGCAGATAAACTACGAGCAGTACTTC
CASSLGRFGQINYEQYF
>many|TRBJ2-2|-|TRBV30
TGTGCCTGGAGTATTGCTGGGATTAGCGGGGAGCTGTTTTTT
CAWSIAGISGELFF
>many|TRBJ2-7|-|TRBV28
TGTGCCAGCACTATCTCGCGGGAATCGGGTGAGCAGTACTTC
CASTISRESGEQYF
>many|TRBJ2-3|-|TRBV2
TGTGCCAGCAGTTCTGGACTCGGCACAGATACGCAGTATTTT
CASSSGLGTDTQYF
>few|TRBJ2-7|-|TRBV28
TGTGCCAGCAGTTCCCCCGGGGACTACGAGCAGTACTTC
CASSSPGDYEQYF
>-|TRBJ2-7|-|TRBV29-1
TGCAGCGCCGAGAGGGAAGGGTCCTACGAGCAGTACTTC
CSAEREGSYEQYF
>few|TRBJ1-4|-|TRBV5-1
TGCGCCAGCAGCTTCGGAGGTTCAACTAATGAAAAACTGTTTTTT
CASSFGGSTNEKLFF
>few|TRBJ2-5|TRBD2|TRBV6-5
TGTGCCAGCAGTTACTCGGGACTAGCGGGAGAAGAGACCCAGTACTTC
CASSYSGLAGEETQYF
>many|TRBJ2-3|TRBD2|TRBV12-3/TRBV12-4
TGTGCCAGCAGTTTTGACGGACTAGCGGGAGCAGATACGCAGTATTTT
CASSFDGLAGADTQYF
>few|TRBJ2-3|-|TRBV9
TGTGCCAGCAGCGTAGGGCCAGCGGGTAGCACAGATACGCAGTATTTT
CASSVGPAGSTDTQYF
>many|TRBJ1-1|-|TRBV12-5
TGTGCTAGTGGTTTGCAGGGGCCCAGTACTGAAGCTTTCTTT
CASGLQGPSTEAFF